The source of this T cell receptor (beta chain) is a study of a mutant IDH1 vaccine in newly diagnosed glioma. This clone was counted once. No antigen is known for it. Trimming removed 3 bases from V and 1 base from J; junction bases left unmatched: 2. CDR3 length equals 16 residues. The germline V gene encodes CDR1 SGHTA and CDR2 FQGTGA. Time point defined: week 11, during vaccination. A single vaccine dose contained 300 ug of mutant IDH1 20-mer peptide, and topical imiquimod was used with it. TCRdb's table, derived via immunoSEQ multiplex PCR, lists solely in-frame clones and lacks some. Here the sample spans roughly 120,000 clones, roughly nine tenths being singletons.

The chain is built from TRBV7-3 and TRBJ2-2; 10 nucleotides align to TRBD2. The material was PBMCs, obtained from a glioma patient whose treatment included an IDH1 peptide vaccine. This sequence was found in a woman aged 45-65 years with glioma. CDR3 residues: CASSFSSGGNTGELFF. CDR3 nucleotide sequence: TGTGCCAGCAGCTTTTCTAGCGGGGGGAACACCGGGGAGCTGTTTTTT.